This entry lists 18 T cell receptor beta chains sequenced from one sample in a study of T cells in Graves' hyperthyroidism and ophthalmopathy. RNA transcripts yielded amplified TCR beta CDR3 regions. First-round RT-PCR of the TCR CDR3 relied on the HTBI primer set. TCRdb re-called the multiplex PCR reads with MiXCR, one entry per CDR3 protein. The table lists some 760,000 distinct CDR3 sequences, 12% to 15% of them singletons, with roughly 10% in the top ten. Sequenced: blood. Receptors were obtained from a young woman with Graves' hyperthyroidism.

At least ten counts were recorded for this clonotype. The CDR3 DNA reads as TGTGCCAGCAGTGGCTTCCCGGCAGATACGCAGTATTTT. This codes for CASSGFPADTQYF. This chain uses TRBV2 with TRBJ2-3; D uncertain. The CDR3 loop spans 13 amino acids. Trimming cost V 4 bases and J 4 bases, with 9 bases left between them. Germline V gene lookup returns CDR1 SNHLY and CDR2 FYNNEI.

The chain recombines TRBV4-2 with TRBJ2-1, with D perhaps given as TRBD1 or TRBD2 (5 bases each). V gave up 0 bases and J gave up 9 bases, with 9 bases separating them. Germline-derived CDR1 and CDR2 are LGHNA and YNFKEQ. The CDR3 sequence is 13 residues long. CDR3 region: CASSQEGEPEQFF. DNA of the CDR3: TGTGCCAGCAGCCAAGAGGGGGAGCCTGAGCAGTTCTTC.

At least ten counts were recorded for this clonotype. The rearrangement links TRBV7-2 to TRBJ1-1; 8 bases map to TRBD1. J lost 3 bases, V lost 5 bases, and 8 bases had no gene match. Looked up from germline, CDR1 is SGHTA and CDR2 is FQGNSA. The CDR3 runs to 15 residues. The CDR3 DNA sequence: TGTGCCAGCAGCCCGGACAGGGCCTACGACACTGAAGCTTTCTTT. This translates into CASSPDRAYDTEAFF.

This sequence joins TRBV20-1 and TRBJ1-1, with D tentatively TRBD1 (6 bases). The CDR3 covers 13 residues. In germline, CDR1 is DFQATT, CDR2 SNEGSKA (reference sequence). Trimming took 5 bases from V and 1 from J, leaving 11 bases between them. CDR3 nucleotides: TGCAGTGCTTCCAAACAGGGGAACACTGAAGCTTTCTTT. Amino acid sequence: CSASKQGNTEAFF.

This clonotype has at least ten counts. The chain uses TRBV6-1 and TRBJ2-7; 11 nucleotides agree with TRBD2. Trimming at V came to 7 bases and at J to 2 bases, leaving 4 bases not matched to a gene. There are 14 residues in the CDR3. The germline V gene encodes CDR1 MNHNS and CDR2 SASEGT. The CDR3 here is CASTQLAGAYEQYF. CDR3 nucleotide sequence: TGTGCCAGCACCCAACTAGCGGGGGCCTACGAGCAGTACTTC.

The sample holds many counts of this clonotype. This chain links TRBV24-1 with TRBJ1-2; no clear D. Trimming cost V 4 bases and J 5 bases, with 10 bases left between them. The germline CDR1 and CDR2 sequences are KGHDR and SFDVKD. The CDR3 is made up of 13 amino acids. This CDR3 reads CATSDPTVYGYTF. The DNA for the CDR3 is TGTGCCACCAGTGACCCTACAGTGTATGGCTACACCTTC.

The chain couples TRBV18 to TRBJ2-3; 10 bases agree with TRBD2. Germline loops: CDR1 KGHSH, CDR2 LQKENI. The length of the CDR3 is 16 residues. Losses at the gene ends were 4 bases for V and 5 bases for J; bases not matched to a gene: 9. CDR3 region: CASSRTSGIVRDTQYF. For the CDR3, the DNA is TGTGCCAGCTCACGGACTAGCGGAATAGTGAGAGATACGCAGTATTTT.

This chain joins TRBV6-1 and TRBJ1-3; no reliable D call. V lost 1 base and J 8 bases, leaving 12 bases between the germline ends. Germline loops: CDR1 MNHNS, CDR2 SASEGT. The CDR3 runs 14 residues. The CDR3 here is CASSEVRQRDTIYF. In nucleotides, the CDR3 is TGTGCCAGCAGTGAAGTCCGCCAACGGGACACCATATATTTT.

This clonotype has a handful of counts. This chain links TRBV5-6 with TRBJ2-5; perhaps D is TRBD1 or TRBD2 (5 bases each). This CDR3 contains 15 residues. The V and J ends lost 2 bases and 3 bases respectively, with 14 bases between them. Germline V gene data show CDR1 as SGHDT and CDR2 as YYEEEE. In nucleotides, the CDR3 is TGTGCCAGCAGCTTCGTCCGGGACCGAGAAGAGACCCAGTACTTC. Translated: CASSFVRDREETQYF.

The chain carries TRBV5-1 and TRBJ2-1; the D is unclear. This CDR3 comprises 13 residues. Germline CDR1 is SGHRS and CDR2 is YFSETQ. The ends were cut back, 3 bases at V and 8 bases at J, with 12 bases in the middle. CDR3 DNA: TGCGCCAGCAGCTCGGTGCCCTCGGATGAGCAGTTCTTC. It codes for CASSSVPSDEQFF.

This sequence joins TRBV6-5 and TRBJ2-2, with D unclear. CDR1 MNHEY and CDR2 SVGAGI come from the germline V gene. With 2 bases removed from V and 4 bases from J, the gap between germline ends came to 11 bases. This CDR3 spans 15 amino acids. The CDR3 sequence: CASSYGSLPTGELFF. In nucleotides, the CDR3 is TGTGCCAGCAGTTACGGAAGTCTCCCCACCGGGGAGCTGTTTTTT.

This clonotype has just a few counts. The chain has TRBV25-1 and TRBJ2-3; maybe TRBD1 (6 bases). The CDR3 contains 17 residues. Trimming removed 5 bases from V and 5 bases from J, with 23 bases in between. Germline CDR1 MGHDK, CDR2 SYGVNS. The CDR3 is CASSTSTGFSTKDTQYF. CDR3 nucleotides: TGTGCCAGCAGTACTTCAACAGGGTTTTCCACTAAAGATACGCAGTATTTT.

This clonotype has ten or more counts. The genes are TRBV30 and TRBJ2-3, with TRBD2 matching 14 bases. Trimming removed 3 bases from V and 4 bases from J; junction bases left unmatched: 9. The CDR3 runs 17 residues. Germline CDR1 GTSNPN, CDR2 SVGIG (reference sequence). The CDR3 DNA sequence: TGTGCCTGGAGCCCGACTAGCGGGAGGGCCCTCGCAGATACGCAGTATTTT. This codes for CAWSPTSGRALADTQYF.

This clonotype was counted between two and nine times. The J gene is TRBJ1-6, the V gene TRBV5-6, with D uncertain. Trimming stripped 5 bases from V and 5 bases from J, with 14 bases between. The CDR3 runs 15 residues. CDR1 and CDR2 from the germline V gene are SGHDT and YYEEEE. CDR3 loop: CASSHQSSNNSPLHF. The DNA for the CDR3 is TGTGCCAGCAGTCACCAAAGCTCTAATAATTCACCCCTCCACTTT.

This clonotype has a handful of counts. The chain joins TRBV7-9 to TRBJ2-3; D gene unclear. CDR3 length: 15 amino acids. Per the germline V gene, CDR1 is SEHNR and CDR2 is FQNEAQ (reference sequence). V was shortened by 1 base and J by 4 bases, with 12 bases between the two germline ends. CDR3: CASSLGARPPDTQYF. In DNA, the CDR3 is TGTGCCAGCAGCTTAGGGGCGCGCCCGCCAGATACGCAGTATTTT.

The table lists this clonotype with many counts. The chain links TRBV3-1 to TRBJ2-1; D gene uncertain. The V gene's germline CDR1 is LGHDT and CDR2 YNNKEL (reference sequence). V shed 5 bases and J shed 7 bases, with 9 bases lying between them. CDR3 size: 12 residues. The CDR3 sequence is CASSSLWNEQFF. Here the CDR3 DNA reads TGTGCCAGCAGCTCTCTTTGGAATGAGCAGTTCTTC.

The chain uses TRBV19 and TRBJ2-1; D may be TRBD2 (6 bases). V lost 3 bases and J lost 2, with 11 bases in between. The CDR3 totals 15 residues. Germline V gene data show CDR1 as LNHDA and CDR2 as SQIVND (reference sequence). The CDR3 region has the DNA TGTGCCAGTAGTATGGGGACTCCCCCCTACAATGAGCAGTTCTTC. Residues: CASSMGTPPYNEQFF.

Points on this clonotype: The final CDR3 position lacks the conserved phenylalanine or tryptophan, pointing to a likely read error. The chain carries TRBV9 and TRBJ2-1; perhaps TRBD2 as D (6 bases). The CDR3 is 14 residues long. V lost 5 bases and J lost 0, with 9 bases in between. CDR1 and CDR2 from the germline V gene are SGDLS and YYNGEE. CDR3: CASRRDTSYNEQFS. CDR3 DNA sequence: TGTGCCAGCAGGCGGGATACCTCCTACAATGAGCAGTTCTCC.